Listed below are T cell receptor beta chains from one sample, sequenced in a study of cytomegalovirus exposure and HLA in healthy donors. The repertoire was sequenced with immunoSEQ multiplex PCR; TCRdb's copy has only in-frame clones and lacks some. The data hold 150,000 to 200,000 clones, with roughly 77% observed a single time. The sample comprised PBMCs. These receptors all come from a woman between 35 and 50 years old in good health and CMV-seropositive. CDR3s include the opening cysteine and the closing phenylalanine or tryptophan. D genes are given only for firm matches. For some rows the clone size is stated as once, few or many, or as a class when expanded; others skip it.

>TRBV2|TRBJ1-1|16|-|TRBD1
TGTGCCAGCAGTCCGGGACAGGGTGTCTTGAACACTGAAGCTTTCTTT
CASSPGQGVLNTEAFF
>TRBV10-3|TRBJ2-1|17|-|TRBD2
TGTGCCATCAGTGAGTCGAATGGCGGGAGGGGGTACAATGAGCAGTTCTTC
CAISESNGGRGYNEQFF
>TRBV19|TRBJ2-1|16|once|-
TGTGCCAGTAGTATTCCCGGCCACAGCTCCTACAATGAGCAGTTCTTC
CASSIPGHSSYNEQFF
>TRBV4-3|TRBJ2-3|18|-|TRBD2
TGCGCCAGCAGCCAAGATCGGGGGTCTAGCGGGAGCCCAGATACGCAGTATTTT
CASSQDRGSSGSPDTQYF
>TRBV6-1|TRBJ1-5|16|-|TRBD1
TGTGCCAGCAGTGACCTTCGGGGACAGGGCGGTCAGCCCCAGCATTTT
CASSDLRGQGGQPQHF
>TRBV5-1|TRBJ2-6|16|once|-
TGCGCTACCAGGGCAGGGGCCCTCTCTGGGGCCAACGTCCTGACTTTC
CATRAGALSGANVLTF
>TRBV5-1|TRBJ2-1|12|-|-
TGCGCCAGCAGCCTGACCCTAGGTGAGCAGTTCTTC
CASSLTLGEQFF
>TRBV15|TRBJ2-3|17|-|TRBD2
TGTGCCACCAGCAGAGATCGGGCGGGAGGGGGCACAGATACGCAGTATTTT
CATSRDRAGGGTDTQYF
>TRBV7-2|TRBJ2-5|15|-|-
TGTGCCAGCAGCTTAGTTCTGGCGCGGGGAGAGACCCAGTACTTC
CASSLVLARGETQYF
>TRBV28|TRBJ1-6|15|few|-
TGTGCCAGCCTAAAACGGGCAGGGGTAGATTCACCCCTCCACTTT
CASLKRAGVDSPLHF
>TRBV7-9|TRBJ2-2|17|-|-
TGTGCCAGCAGCCCCCCGGCCTGGGACACCACCACCGGGGAGCTGTTTTTT
CASSPPAWDTTTGELFF
>TRBV7-2|TRBJ2-7|14|-|TRBD1
TGTGCCAGCAGCTCTAGAGTGACAGGGGGAGAGCAGTACTTC
CASSSRVTGGEQYF
>TRBV27|TRBJ2-7|16|once|-
TGTGCCAGCAGCCCAGGCCCGAGGGGGGGCTCCTACGAGCAGTACTTC
CASSPGPRGGSYEQYF
>TRBV5-5|TRBJ2-1|16|once|TRBD2
TGTGCCAGCAGCTTGGCAACGGGAGGGGGATACAATGAGCAGTTCTTC
CASSLATGGGYNEQFF
>TRBV7-7|TRBJ2-1|14|-|TRBD2
TGTGCTAGCAGCCCCGGGACTAGCCGCGATGAGCAGTTCTTC
CASSPGTSRDEQFF
>TRBV19|TRBJ1-2|15|-|TRBD1
TGTGCCAGTAGTATTATAACCGGACAGGGACATGGCTACACCTTC
CASSIITGQGHGYTF
>TRBV21-1|TRBJ2-2|15|-|-
TGTGCCAGCAGCAAGCGCCGGGAGGGCACCGGGGAGCTGTTTTTT
CASSKRREGTGELFF
>TRBV11-2|TRBJ2-7|15|-|-
TGTGCCAGCAGAAGTATGAGCGGAGGTCCCTACGAGCAGTACTTC
CASRSMSGGPYEQYF
>TRBV28|TRBJ2-2|16|-|TRBD2
TGTGCCAGCAGTTTAATACTAGCGAATAAACACGGGGAGCTGTTTTTT
CASSLILANKHGELFF
>TRBV7-8|TRBJ1-2|16|-|TRBD1
TGTGCCAGCAGCTTAGGGGGGACAGGGTCGGGCTATGGCTACACCTTC
CASSLGGTGSGYGYTF
>TRBV6-5|TRBJ2-1|15|-|-
TGTGCCAGCAGTCTAACGGGGGTTCTGAACAATGAGCAGTTCTTC
CASSLTGVLNNEQFF
>TRBV5-4|TRBJ2-1|16|-|-
TGTGCCAGCAGCTTGGTTCCGGGAGTTAGGAACAATGAGCAGTTCTTC
CASSLVPGVRNNEQFF
>TRBV28|TRBJ1-2|16|-|TRBD1
TGTGCCAGCAGGTCCACAACCCCTCCGCCCAGGGGGGGCTACACCTTC
CASRSTTPPPRGGYTF
>TRBV7-9|TRBJ2-1|16|-|TRBD2
TGTGCCAGCAGCGGGTCAGCGGGAGGCTCCTACAATGAGCAGTTCTTC
CASSGSAGGSYNEQFF
>TRBV10-3|TRBJ2-1|14|-|TRBD2
TGTGCCATCAGTACGATAGCGGGATCCAATGAGCAGTTCTTC
CAISTIAGSNEQFF
>TRBV27|TRBJ1-2|15|once|TRBD1
TGTGCCAGCGGCCGGACAGGGCAAGCTAACTATGGCTACACCTTC
CASGRTGQANYGYTF
>TRBV28|TRBJ2-3|16|-|TRBD2
TGTGCCAGCAGTCCCCCCGGAGGGAGGGCCGCAGATACGCAGTATTTT
CASSPPGGRAADTQYF
>TRBV9|TRBJ2-1|15|-|TRBD2
TGTGCCAGCAGCGTCAGCGGGAGGGCCACAAATGAGCAGTTCTTC
CASSVSGRATNEQFF
>TRBV28|TRBJ1-1|15|-|-
TGTGCCAGCAGTATCACGGGACACTTGAACACTGAAGCTTTCTTT
CASSITGHLNTEAFF
>TRBV6-5|TRBJ2-1|12|-|-
TGTGCCAGCTCGAAGGGGTACAATGAGCAGTTCTTC
CASSKGYNEQFF
>TRBV5-4|TRBJ2-1|15|-|TRBD2
TGTGCCAGCAGCTTGGGCGGTAGCGGGAGCTATGAGCAGTTCTTC
CASSLGGSGSYEQFF
>TRBV30|TRBJ1-2|13|-|-
TGTGCCTGTAACAGGGCCCTAGCTGGTGGCTACACCTTC
CACNRALAGGYTF
>TRBV7-9|TRBJ2-3|16|few|-
TGTTCCAGCAGCGTGGGGGGGGCAGGGGAGGAAGATACGCAGTATTTT
CSSSVGGAGEEDTQYF
>TRBV7-3|TRBJ2-2|13|few|-
TGTGCCAGCAGCCTACTAGCCACCGGGGAGCTGTTTTTT
CASSLLATGELFF
>TRBV7-2|TRBJ2-7|15|-|-
TGTGCCAGCAGCTCAAAGCGGCTAGCACCCTACGAGCAGTACTTC
CASSSKRLAPYEQYF
>TRBV7-9|TRBJ2-7|14|-|TRBD1
TGTGCCAGCAGCCTAGGGGGACAGGCGAACGAGCAGTACTTC
CASSLGGQANEQYF
>TRBV4-3|TRBJ2-1|18|once|TRBD2
TGCGCCAGCAGCCAAGATTTAGCGGGAGGGGGCTCCTACAATGAGCAGTTCTTC
CASSQDLAGGGSYNEQFF
>TRBV18|TRBJ2-5|15|few|-
TGTGCCAGCTCACGAGAGACAGCTAGACAAGAGACCCAGTACTTC
CASSRETARQETQYF
>TRBV23-1|TRBJ2-2|19|-|-
TGCGCCAGCAGTCAATGGGAAACTTGGACACCTTCGAACACCGGGGAGCTGTTTTTT
CASSQWETWTPSNTGELFF
>TRBV11-2|TRBJ2-7|12|-|-
TGTGCCAGCAGCTTAGCAGGGAACGAGCAGTACTTC
CASSLAGNEQYF
>TRBV29-1|TRBJ1-2|13|-|TRBD1
TGCAGCGCCCGGGACAGTGAGAACTATGGCTACACCTTC
CSARDSENYGYTF
>TRBV5-5|TRBJ1-2|13|-|-
TGTGCCAGCAGCTCCAATCCGGACTATGGCTACACCTTC
CASSSNPDYGYTF
>TRBV6-5|TRBJ1-1|13|-|TRBD1
TGTGCCAGCAGTTTTCGACAGGGGGTCGGAGCTTTCTTT
CASSFRQGVGAFF
>TRBV5-4|TRBJ2-5|11|-|TRBD2
TGTGCCAGCGCGGGGGGAGAGACCCAGTACTTC
CASAGGETQYF
>TRBV19|TRBJ1-5|13|few|-
TGTGCCAGTAGCCCGGACAGAAATCAGCCCCAGCATTTT
CASSPDRNQPQHF
>TRBV5-4|TRBJ1-2|18|-|-
TGTGCCAGCAGCATACCCATTTCCTGGGACAAAGGCGGAGGTGGCTACACCTTC
CASSIPISWDKGGGGYTF
>TRBV6-5|TRBJ1-6|15|few|-
TGTGCCAGCACTTACAAGGGACTGGGGGTTTCACCCCCCCACTTT
CASTYKGLGVSPPHF
>TRBV27|TRBJ1-1|16|-|-
TGTGCCAGCAGCCATTATCAGCGACAGAGATACACTGAAGCTTTCTTT
CASSHYQRQRYTEAFF